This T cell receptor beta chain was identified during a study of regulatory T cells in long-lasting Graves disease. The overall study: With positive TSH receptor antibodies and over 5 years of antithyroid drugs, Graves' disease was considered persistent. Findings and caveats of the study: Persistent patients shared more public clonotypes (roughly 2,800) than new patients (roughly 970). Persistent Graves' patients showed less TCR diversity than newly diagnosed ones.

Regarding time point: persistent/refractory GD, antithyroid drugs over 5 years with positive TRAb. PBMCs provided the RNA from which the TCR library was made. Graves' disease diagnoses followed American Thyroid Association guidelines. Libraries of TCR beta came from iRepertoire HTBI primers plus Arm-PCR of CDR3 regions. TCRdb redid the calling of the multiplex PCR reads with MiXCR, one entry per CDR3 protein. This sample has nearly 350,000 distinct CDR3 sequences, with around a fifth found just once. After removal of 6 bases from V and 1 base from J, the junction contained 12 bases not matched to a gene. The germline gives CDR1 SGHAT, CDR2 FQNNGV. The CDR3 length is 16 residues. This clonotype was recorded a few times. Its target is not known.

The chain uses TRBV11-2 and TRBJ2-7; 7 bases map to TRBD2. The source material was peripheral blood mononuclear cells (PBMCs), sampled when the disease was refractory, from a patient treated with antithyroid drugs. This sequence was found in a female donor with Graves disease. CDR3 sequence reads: CASRPLRGGRSYEQYF. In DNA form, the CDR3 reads TGTGCCAGCAGACCCCTACGGGGAGGGAGGTCCTACGAGCAGTACTTC.